This T cell receptor beta chain comes out of a study of shared clonotypes between healthy human individuals. Study context: Plates per donor: three CD4 naive, three CD4 memory, two CD8 naive, one CD8 memory. Points from the study as a whole: A generally larger estimated richness was seen in naive subsets than in memory subsets. Specimens sampled were limited to blood, with tissue repertoires likely differing.

Splitting of CD4+ cells produced CD45RA+ naive and CD45RA-negative memory subsets. In the case of this clone: Its antigen is still unknown.

Clones were sequenced by immunoSEQ multiplex PCR, and TCRdb holds only the in-frame ones, with some missing. The sample holds roughly 2,300,000 clones, approximately 90% seen once. This TCR was recovered from a man younger than 35 in good health. Some clones in this sample may be carry-over from other donors' samples. Sequencing was carried out using naive CD4+ T cells from PBMCs. Indicated subset: CD45RA+ positively selected.

The CDR3 DNA is TGTGCCAGTAGTATAGGGAGGACTAGCGGGAGGGCCCGGGACAATGAGCAGTTCTTC. This sequence encodes CASSIGRTSGRARDNEQFF. The chain uses TRBV19 and TRBJ2-1; TRBD2 agrees at 15 bases. The CDR3 covers 19 residues. Germline V gene lookup returns CDR1 LNHDA and CDR2 SQIVND (reference sequence). Germline trimming cut 1 base from V and 5 bases from J; bases unmatched to any gene: 9.